The clone carrying this T cell receptor (beta chain) was recorded at least ten times. Antigen specificity is unknown. V trimming: 6 bases; J trimming: 0 bases; junction bases outside the gene matches: 4. The CDR3 spans 16 residues. Germline CDR1 is SNHLY and CDR2 is FYNNEI. Authors of the study amplified TCR beta CDR3 regions from RNA transcripts. An initial round of RT-PCR targeting the TCR CDR3 relied on the HTBI primer set. TCRdb used MiXCR to reprocess the multiplex PCR reads, holding one entry per CDR3 protein. This sample has 300,000 to 450,000 distinct CDR3 sequences, with 17% found just once. This entry belongs to a study of T cells in Graves' hyperthyroidism and ophthalmopathy. Study outcomes and limitations: Ophthalmopathy was identified by the model a median about 6.4 months ahead of onset.

Sequencing used blood. This sequence originates from a woman aged 25 to 39 with Graves' hyperthyroidism that later progressed to Graves' ophthalmopathy. The chain carries TRBV2 and TRBJ2-1, with TRBD1 matching over 11 bases. DNA of the CDR3: TGTGCCAGCAGCGGGACAGGGGGGACCTCCTACAATGAGCAGTTCTTC. This sequence encodes CASSGTGGTSYNEQFF. The variable domain in full, completed from reference TRBV2 and TRBJ2-1, reads EPEVTQTPSHQVTQMGQEVILRCVPISNHLYFYWYRQILGQKVEFLVSFYNNEISEKSEIFDDQFSVERPDGSNFTLKIRSTKLEDSAMYFCASSGTGGTSYNEQFFGPGTRLTVL.